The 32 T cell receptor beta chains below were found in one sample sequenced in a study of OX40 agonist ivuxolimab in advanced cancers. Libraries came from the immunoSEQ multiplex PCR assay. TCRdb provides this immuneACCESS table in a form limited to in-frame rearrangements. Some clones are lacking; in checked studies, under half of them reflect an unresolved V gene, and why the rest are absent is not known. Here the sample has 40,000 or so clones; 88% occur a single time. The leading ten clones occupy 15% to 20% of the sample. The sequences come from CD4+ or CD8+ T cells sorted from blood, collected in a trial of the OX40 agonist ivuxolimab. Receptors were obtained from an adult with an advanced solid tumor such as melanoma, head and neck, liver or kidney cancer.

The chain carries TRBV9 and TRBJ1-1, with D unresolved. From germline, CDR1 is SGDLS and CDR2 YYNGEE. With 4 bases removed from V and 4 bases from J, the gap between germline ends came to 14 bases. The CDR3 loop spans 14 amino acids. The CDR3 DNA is TGTGCCAGCAGCTCGGCGGTGGCGGGCACTGAAGCTTTCTTT. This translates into CASSSAVAGTEAFF.

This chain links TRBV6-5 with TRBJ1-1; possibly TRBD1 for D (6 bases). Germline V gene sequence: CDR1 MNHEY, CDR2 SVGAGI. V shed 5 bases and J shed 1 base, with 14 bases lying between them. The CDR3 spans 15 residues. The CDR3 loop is CASSNGTPKNTEAFF. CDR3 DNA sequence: TGTGCCAGCAGTAACGGGACACCAAAGAACACTGAAGCTTTCTTT.

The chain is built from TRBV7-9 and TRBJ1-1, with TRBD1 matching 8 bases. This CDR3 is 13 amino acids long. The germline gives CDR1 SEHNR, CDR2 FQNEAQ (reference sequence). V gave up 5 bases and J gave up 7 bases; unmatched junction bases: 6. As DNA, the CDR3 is TGTGCCAGCAGCCGGGACAGGCTCCGTGAAGCTTTCTTT. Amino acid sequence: CASSRDRLREAFF.

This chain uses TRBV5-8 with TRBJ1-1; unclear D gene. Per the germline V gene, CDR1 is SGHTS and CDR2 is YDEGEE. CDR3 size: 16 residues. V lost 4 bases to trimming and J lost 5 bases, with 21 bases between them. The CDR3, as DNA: TGTGCCAGCAGCCCAGACTTCGTCGGGGTTGGAACTGAAGCTTTCTTT. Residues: CASSPDFVGVGTEAFF.

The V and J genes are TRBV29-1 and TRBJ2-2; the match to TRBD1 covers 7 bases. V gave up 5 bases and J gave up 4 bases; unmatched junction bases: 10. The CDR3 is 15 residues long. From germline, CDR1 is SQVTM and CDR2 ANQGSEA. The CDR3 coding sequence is TGCAGCGTTATAAAGACAGGGACCGGCACCGGGGAGCTGTTTTTT. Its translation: CSVIKTGTGTGELFF.

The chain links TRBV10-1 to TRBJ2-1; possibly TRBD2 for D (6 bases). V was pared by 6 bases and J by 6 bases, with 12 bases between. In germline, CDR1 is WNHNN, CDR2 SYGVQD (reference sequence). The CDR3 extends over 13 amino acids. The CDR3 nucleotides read TGCGCCAGCAGCGTGGGGGGACTCAATGAGCAGTTCTTC. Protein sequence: CASSVGGLNEQFF.

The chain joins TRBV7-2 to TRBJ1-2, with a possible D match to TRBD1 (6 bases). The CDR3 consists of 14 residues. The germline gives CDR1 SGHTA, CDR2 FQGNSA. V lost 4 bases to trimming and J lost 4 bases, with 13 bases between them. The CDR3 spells CASSSPDRFYGYTF. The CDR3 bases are TGTGCCAGCAGCTCTCCGGACAGATTCTATGGCTACACCTTC.

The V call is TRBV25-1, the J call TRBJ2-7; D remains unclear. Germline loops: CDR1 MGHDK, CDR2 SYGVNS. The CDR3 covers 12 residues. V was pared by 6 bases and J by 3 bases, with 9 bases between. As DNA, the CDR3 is TGTGCCAGCAGAGTAAGGGACTACGAGCAGTACTTC. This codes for CASRVRDYEQYF.

CDR3 sequence: CASSLVEVGVMLINNEQFF. The CDR3 DNA sequence: TGTGCCAGCAGCTTAGTGGAGGTGGGGGTCATGCTGATTAACAATGAGCAGTTCTTC. The chain couples TRBV11-2 to TRBJ2-1; the D call may be TRBD1 or TRBD2 (5 bases each). The length of the CDR3 is 19 residues. The V gene's germline CDR1 is SGHAT and CDR2 FQNNGV. V lost 1 base, J lost 5 bases, and 24 bases lay in between.

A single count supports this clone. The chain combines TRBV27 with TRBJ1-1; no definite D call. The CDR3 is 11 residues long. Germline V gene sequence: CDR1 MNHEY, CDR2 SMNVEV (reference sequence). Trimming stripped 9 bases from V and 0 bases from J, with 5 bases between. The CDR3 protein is CASGMNTEAFF. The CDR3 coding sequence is TGTGCCAGTGGGATGAACACTGAAGCTTTCTTT.

Written as DNA, the CDR3 is TGTGCCAGCAGTTACGGGCGGACGGAGAAGTACTACGAGCAGTACTTC. Protein: CASSYGRTEKYYEQYF. The J gene is TRBJ2-7, the V gene TRBV6-5; unclear D gene. In germline, CDR1 is MNHEY, CDR2 SVGAGI. V was pared by 2 bases and J by 3 bases, with 17 bases between. CDR3 length: 16 amino acids.

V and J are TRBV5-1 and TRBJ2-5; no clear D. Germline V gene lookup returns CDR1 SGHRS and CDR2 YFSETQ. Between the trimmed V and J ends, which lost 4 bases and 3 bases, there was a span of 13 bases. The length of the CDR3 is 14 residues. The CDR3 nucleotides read TGCGCCAGCAGCCCTCACGTACGGAAAGAGACCCAGTACTTC. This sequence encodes CASSPHVRKETQYF.

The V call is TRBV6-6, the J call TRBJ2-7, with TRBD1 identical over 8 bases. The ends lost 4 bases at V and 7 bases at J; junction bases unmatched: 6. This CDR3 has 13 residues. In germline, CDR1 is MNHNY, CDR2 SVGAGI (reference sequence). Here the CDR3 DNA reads TGTGCCAGCAGTTTCGGACAGGGTGGTGAGCAGTACGTC. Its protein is CASSFGQGGEQYV.

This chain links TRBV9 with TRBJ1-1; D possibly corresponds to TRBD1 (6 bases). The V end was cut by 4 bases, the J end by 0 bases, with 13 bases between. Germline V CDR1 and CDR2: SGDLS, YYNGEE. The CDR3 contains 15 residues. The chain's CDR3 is CASSTVGDMNTEAFF. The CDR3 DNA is TGTGCCAGCAGCACCGTAGGGGACATGAACACTGAAGCTTTCTTT.

The CDR3 nucleotides are TGTGCCAGCAGTTCCCGACAGGGAGGTTACACTGAAGCTTTCTTT. Translation: CASSSRQGGYTEAFF. This chain links TRBV6-5 with TRBJ1-1, with 7 bases matching TRBD1. The trim removed 4 bases at V and 3 bases at J, leaving 8 bases unmatched. CDR1 is MNHEY, CDR2 SVGAGI, per germline. This CDR3 contains 15 residues.

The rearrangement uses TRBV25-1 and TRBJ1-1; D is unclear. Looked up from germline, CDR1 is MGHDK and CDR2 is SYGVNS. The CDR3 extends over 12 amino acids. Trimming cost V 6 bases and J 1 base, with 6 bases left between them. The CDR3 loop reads CASSPWNTEAFF. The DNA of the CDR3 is TGTGCCAGCAGCCCCTGGAACACTGAAGCTTTCTTT. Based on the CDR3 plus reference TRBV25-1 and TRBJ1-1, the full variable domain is EADIYQTPRYLVIGTGKKITLECSQTMGHDKMYWYQQDPGMELHLIHYSYGVNSTEKGDLSSESTVSRIRTEHFPLTLESARPSHTSQYLCASSPWNTEAFFGQGTRLTVV.

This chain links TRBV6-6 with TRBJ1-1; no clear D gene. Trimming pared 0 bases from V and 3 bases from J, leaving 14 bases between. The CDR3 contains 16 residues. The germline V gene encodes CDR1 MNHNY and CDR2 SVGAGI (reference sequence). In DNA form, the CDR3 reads TGTGCCAGCAGTTACTCGACGGGCATTGTCGACACTGAAGCTTTCTTT. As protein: CASSYSTGIVDTEAFF.

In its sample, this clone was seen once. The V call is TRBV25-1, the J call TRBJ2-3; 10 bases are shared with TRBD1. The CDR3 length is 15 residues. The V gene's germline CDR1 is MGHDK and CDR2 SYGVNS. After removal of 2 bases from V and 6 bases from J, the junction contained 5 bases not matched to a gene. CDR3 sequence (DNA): TGTGCCAGCAGTGAAGACGGGACAGGGGTTGATACGCAGTATTTT. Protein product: CASSEDGTGVDTQYF.

CDR3 nucleotide sequence: TGTGCCATCAGTGAGTCAGAGACGACCTACGAGCAGTACTTC. It encodes CAISESETTYEQYF. The chain uses TRBV10-3 and TRBJ2-7; D gene unclear. Per germline, CDR1 ENHRY and CDR2 SYGVKD. This CDR3 contains 14 residues. Trimming removed 0 bases at V and 2 bases at J, with 8 bases between.

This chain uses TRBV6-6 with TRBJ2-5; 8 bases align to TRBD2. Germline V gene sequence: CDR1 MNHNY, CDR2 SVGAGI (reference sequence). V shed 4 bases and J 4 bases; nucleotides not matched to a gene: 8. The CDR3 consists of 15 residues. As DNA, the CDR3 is TGTGCCAGCAGTTCAGTCGGGGGGGCGAGAGAGACCCAGTACTTC. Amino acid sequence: CASSSVGGARETQYF.

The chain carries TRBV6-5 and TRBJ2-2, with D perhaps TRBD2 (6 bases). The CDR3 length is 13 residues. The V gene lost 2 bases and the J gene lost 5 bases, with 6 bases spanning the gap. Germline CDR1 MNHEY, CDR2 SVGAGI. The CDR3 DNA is TGTGCCAGCAGTTACGGGGGGACCGGGGAGCTGTTTTTT. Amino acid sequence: CASSYGGTGELFF.

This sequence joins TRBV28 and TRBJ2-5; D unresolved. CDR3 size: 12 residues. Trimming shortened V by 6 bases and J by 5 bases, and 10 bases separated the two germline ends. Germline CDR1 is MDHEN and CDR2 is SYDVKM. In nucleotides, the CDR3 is TGTGCCAGCAGCCTTCCCCCGGAGACCCAGTACTTC. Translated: CASSLPPETQYF.

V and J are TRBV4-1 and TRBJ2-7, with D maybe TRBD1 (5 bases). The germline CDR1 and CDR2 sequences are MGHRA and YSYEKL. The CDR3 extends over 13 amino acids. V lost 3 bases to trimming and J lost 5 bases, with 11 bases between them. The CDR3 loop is CASSQITDNEQYF. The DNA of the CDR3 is TGCGCCAGCAGCCAGATAACGGACAACGAGCAGTACTTC.

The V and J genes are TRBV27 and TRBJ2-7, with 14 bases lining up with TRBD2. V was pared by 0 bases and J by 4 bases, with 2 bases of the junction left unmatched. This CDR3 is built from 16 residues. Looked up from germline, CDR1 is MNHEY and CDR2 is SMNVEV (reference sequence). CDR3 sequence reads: CASSLSTSGGDYEQYF. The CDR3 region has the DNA TGTGCCAGCAGTTTATCGACTAGCGGGGGGGATTACGAGCAGTACTTC.

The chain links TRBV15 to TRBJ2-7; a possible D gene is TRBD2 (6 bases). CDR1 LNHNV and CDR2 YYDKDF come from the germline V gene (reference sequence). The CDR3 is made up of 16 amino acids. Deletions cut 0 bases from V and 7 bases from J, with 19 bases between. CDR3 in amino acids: CATSRDRGRGVGEQYF. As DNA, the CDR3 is TGTGCCACCAGCAGAGATCGGGGACGCGGGGTGGGGGAGCAGTACTTC.

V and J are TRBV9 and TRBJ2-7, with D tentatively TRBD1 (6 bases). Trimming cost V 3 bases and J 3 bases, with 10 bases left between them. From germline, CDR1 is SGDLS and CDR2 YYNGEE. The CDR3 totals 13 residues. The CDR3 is CASSGEDSYEQYF. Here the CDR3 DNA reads TGTGCCAGCAGCGGAGAGGACAGCTACGAGCAGTACTTC.

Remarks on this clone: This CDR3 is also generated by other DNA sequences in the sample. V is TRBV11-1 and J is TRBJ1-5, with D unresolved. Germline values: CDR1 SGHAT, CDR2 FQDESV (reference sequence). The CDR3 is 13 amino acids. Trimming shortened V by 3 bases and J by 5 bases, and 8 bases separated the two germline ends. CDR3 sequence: CASSLTRDQPQHF. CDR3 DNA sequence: TGTGCCAGCAGCTTGACACGGGATCAGCCCCAGCATTTT.

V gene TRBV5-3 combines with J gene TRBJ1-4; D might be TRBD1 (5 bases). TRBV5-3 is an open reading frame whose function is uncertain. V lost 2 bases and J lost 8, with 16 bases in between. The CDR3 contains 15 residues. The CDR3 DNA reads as TGTGCCAGAAGCTTCTGGGGGAGGGAAGGCGAAAAACTGTTTTTT. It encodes CARSFWGREGEKLFF.

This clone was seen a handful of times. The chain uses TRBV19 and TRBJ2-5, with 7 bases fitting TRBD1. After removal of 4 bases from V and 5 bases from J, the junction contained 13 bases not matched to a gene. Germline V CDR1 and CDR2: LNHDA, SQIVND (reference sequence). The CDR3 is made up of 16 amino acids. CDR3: CASSTPQGPLRETQYF. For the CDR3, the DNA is TGTGCCAGTAGTACCCCACAGGGGCCCCTAAGGGAGACCCAGTACTTC.

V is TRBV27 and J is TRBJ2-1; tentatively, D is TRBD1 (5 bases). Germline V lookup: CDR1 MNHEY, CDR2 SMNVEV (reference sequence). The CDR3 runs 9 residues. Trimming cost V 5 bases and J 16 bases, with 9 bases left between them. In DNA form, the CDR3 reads TGTGCCAGCAGTCCCCAGGGATTCTTC. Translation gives CASSPQGFF.

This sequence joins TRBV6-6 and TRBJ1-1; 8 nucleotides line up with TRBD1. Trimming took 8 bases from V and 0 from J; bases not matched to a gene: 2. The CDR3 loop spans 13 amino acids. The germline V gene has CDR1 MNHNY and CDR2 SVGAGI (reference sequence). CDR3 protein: CASRTGMNTEAFF. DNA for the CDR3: TGTGCCAGCCGGACAGGGATGAACACTGAAGCTTTCTTT.

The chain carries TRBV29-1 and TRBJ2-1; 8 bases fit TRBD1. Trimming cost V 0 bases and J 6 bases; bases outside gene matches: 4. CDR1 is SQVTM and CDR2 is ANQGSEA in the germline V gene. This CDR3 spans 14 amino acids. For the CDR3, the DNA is TGCAGCGTTGAAGATCACGACAGGGGCAATGAGCAGTTCTTC. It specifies CSVEDHDRGNEQFF.